Here is one TCR beta chain with its context. Its antigen is currently unknown. This PCR relied on a set of 60 Vbeta primers and 13 Jbeta primers. The table came from immunoSEQ multiplex PCR; TCRdb's copy has only in-frame clones and leaves some out. The table shows about 120,000 clones, with roughly 85% occurring only once. The data are from a study of cytomegalovirus exposure and HLA in healthy donors. Across the study: An earlier analysis found under 130 million unique TCR beta sequences from around 180 million T cells.

Germline values: CDR1 MDHEN, CDR2 SYDVKM. The CDR3 length is 16 residues. With V trimmed by 4 bases and J by 3 bases, 9 bases remained unmatched. Study-wide points: Altogether, about 160 TCR beta chains were recorded as cytomegalovirus-associated. Testing in vitro showed a few CMV-associated chains specific for CMV antigens. The likely explanation for a cluster of highly shared sequence variants was sequencing artifact.

This chain joins TRBV28 and TRBJ2-1; TRBD2 matches 7 bases. The sequence derives from a middle-aged woman in good health and CMV-seropositive. The sample consisted of PBMCs. The chain's CDR3 is CASSSISGFVYNEQFF. In nucleotides, the CDR3 is TGTGCCAGCAGTTCTATTAGCGGGTTTGTCTACAATGAGCAGTTCTTC.